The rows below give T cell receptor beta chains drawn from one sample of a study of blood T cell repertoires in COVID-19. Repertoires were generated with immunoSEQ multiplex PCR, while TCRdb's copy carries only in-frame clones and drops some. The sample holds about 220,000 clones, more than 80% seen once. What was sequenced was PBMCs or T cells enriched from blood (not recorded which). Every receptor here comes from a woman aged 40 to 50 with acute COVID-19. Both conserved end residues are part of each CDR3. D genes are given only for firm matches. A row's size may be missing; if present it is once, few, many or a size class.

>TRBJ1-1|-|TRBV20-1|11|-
CSALPGFEAFF
TGCAGTGCTCTACCGGGATTTGAAGCTTTCTTT
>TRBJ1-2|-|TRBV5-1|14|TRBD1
CASSSSQGADGYTF
TGCGCCAGCAGCTCGTCCCAGGGGGCCGACGGCTACACCTTC
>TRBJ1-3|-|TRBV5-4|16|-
CASSLAGGLSGNTIYF
TGTGCCAGCAGCTTGGCCGGCGGCTTATCTGGAAACACCATATATTTT
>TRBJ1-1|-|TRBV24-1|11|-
CATSVGNRAFF
TGTGCCACCAGTGTGGGCAATAGAGCTTTCTTT
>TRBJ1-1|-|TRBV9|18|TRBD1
CASSVDGQGEFIWAEAFF
TGTGCCAGCAGCGTCGATGGACAGGGGGAATTCATCTGGGCTGAAGCTTTCTTT
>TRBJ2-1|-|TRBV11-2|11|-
CASSVGNEQFF
TGTGCCAGCAGCGTCGGGAATGAGCAGTTCTTC
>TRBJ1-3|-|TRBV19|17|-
CASSRAQGSGSGNTIYF
TGTGCCAGTAGCCGGGCACAGGGTTCAGGGTCCGGAAACACCATATATTTT
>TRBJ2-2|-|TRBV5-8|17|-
CASSLELRTVNTGELFF
TGTGCCAGCAGCTTGGAGCTCCGGACAGTGAACACCGGGGAGCTGTTTTTT
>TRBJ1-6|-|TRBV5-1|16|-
CASSLASSLINSPLHF
TGCGCCAGCAGCTTGGCTAGCAGCCTGATTAATTCACCCCTCCACTTT
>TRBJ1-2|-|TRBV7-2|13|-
CASAVGNNYGYTF
TGTGCCAGCGCAGTGGGCAACAACTATGGCTACACCTTC
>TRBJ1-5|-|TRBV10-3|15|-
CAISESVQIYQPQHF
TGTGCCATCAGTGAGTCAGTTCAGATTTATCAGCCCCAGCATTTT
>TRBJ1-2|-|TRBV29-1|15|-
CSVEGAAFNNYGYTF
TGCAGCGTTGAAGGGGCAGCATTTAACAACTATGGCTACACCTTC
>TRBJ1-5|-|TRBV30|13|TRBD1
CAWTGTVNQPQHF
TGTGCCTGGACCGGGACAGTCAATCAGCCCCAGCATTTT
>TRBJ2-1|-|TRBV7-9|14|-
CASSYGQNYNEQFF
TGTGCCAGCAGCTATGGACAGAACTACAATGAGCAGTTCTTC
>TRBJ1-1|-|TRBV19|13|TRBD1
CASGQGRNTEAFF
TGTGCCAGTGGACAGGGCCGGAACACTGAAGCTTTCTTT
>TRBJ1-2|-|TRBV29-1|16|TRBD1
CSVEGTGGDSNYGYTF
TGCAGCGTTGAGGGGACAGGGGGTGATTCTAACTATGGCTACACCTTC
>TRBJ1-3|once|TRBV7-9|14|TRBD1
CASSHGQGRNTIYF
TGTGCCAGCAGCCACGGACAGGGTAGGAACACCATATATTTT
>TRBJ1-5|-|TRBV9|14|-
CASSVGQSNQPQHF
TGTGCCAGCAGCGTAGGACAGAGCAATCAGCCCCAGCATTTT
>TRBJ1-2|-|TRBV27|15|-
CASSSRVGHNYGYTF
TGTGCCAGCAGTTCCCGGGTAGGCCATAACTATGGCTACACCTTC
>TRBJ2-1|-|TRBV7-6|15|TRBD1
CASSFPGQGSDEQFF
TGTGCCAGCAGTTTTCCGGGACAGGGGTCTGATGAGCAGTTCTTC
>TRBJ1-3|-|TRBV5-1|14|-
CASSLNRAGNTIYF
TGCGCCAGCAGCTTAAACAGGGCTGGAAACACCATATATTTT
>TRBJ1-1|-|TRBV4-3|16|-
CASSQDSGAVRTEAFF
TGCGCCAGCAGCCAAGATTCAGGGGCGGTAAGGACTGAAGCTTTCTTT
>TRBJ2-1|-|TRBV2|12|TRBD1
CASSDRQGEEFF
TGTGCCAGCAGTGATAGACAGGGGGAGGAGTTCTTC
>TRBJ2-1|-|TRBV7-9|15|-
CASSRTQRLHNEQFF
TGTGCCAGCAGCCGGACGCAGCGGCTACACAATGAGCAGTTCTTC
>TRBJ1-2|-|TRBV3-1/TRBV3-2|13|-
CASSQDRNYGYTF
TGTGCCAGCAGCCAGGACAGAAACTATGGCTACACCTTC
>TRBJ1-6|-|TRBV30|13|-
CAWGRTGNSPLHF
TGTGCCTGGGGAAGAACAGGGAATTCACCCCTCCACTTT
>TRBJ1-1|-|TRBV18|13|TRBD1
CASSPKTGTEAFF
TGTGCCAGCTCACCAAAGACAGGGACTGAAGCTTTCTTT
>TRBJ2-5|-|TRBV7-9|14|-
CASSRAGGPETQYF
TGTGCCAGCAGCCGGGCCGGGGGGCCGGAGACCCAGTACTTC
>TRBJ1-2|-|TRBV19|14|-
CASSTRGTPGGYTF
TGTGCCAGTAGTACAAGAGGGACACCTGGAGGCTACACCTTC
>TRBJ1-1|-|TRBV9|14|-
CASSVGAVSVEAFF
TGTGCCAGCAGCGTGGGGGCTGTATCGGTTGAAGCTTTCTTT
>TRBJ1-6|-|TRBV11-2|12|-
CASRSTNSPLHF
TGTGCCAGCAGGTCTACGAATTCACCCCTCCACTTT
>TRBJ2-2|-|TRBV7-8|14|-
CASRKDTNTGELFF
TGTGCCAGCAGAAAGGACACGAACACCGGGGAGCTGTTTTTT
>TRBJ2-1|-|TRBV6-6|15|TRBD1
CASSRPGTAKTEQFF
TGTGCCAGCAGCCGACCAGGGACAGCTAAAACTGAGCAGTTCTTC
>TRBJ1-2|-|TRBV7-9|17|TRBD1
CASSASGQGRLPYGYTF
TGTGCCAGCAGCGCCAGTGGACAGGGCCGATTGCCCTATGGCTACACCTTC
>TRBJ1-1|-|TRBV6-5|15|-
CASSYRSDFGAEAFF
TGTGCCAGCAGTTACCGTTCTGACTTCGGAGCTGAAGCTTTCTTT
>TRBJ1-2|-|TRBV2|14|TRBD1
CASSEEQGVYGYTF
TGTGCCAGCAGTGAAGAACAGGGGGTATACGGCTACACCTTC
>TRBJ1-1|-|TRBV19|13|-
CASSDRRRPEAFF
TGTGCCAGTAGTGACAGACGTAGACCTGAAGCTTTCTTT
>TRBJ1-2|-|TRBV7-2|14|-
CASSAQRQVNGYTF
TGTGCCAGCAGCGCCCAACGACAGGTTAACGGCTACACCTTC
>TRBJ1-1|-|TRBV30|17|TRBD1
CAWSVQRTGGFNTEAFF
TGTGCCTGGAGTGTACAAAGGACAGGGGGCTTTAACACTGAAGCTTTCTTT
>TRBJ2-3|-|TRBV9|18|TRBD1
CASSVASGTGVGTDTQYF
TGTGCCAGCAGCGTAGCTTCCGGGACAGGGGTCGGCACAGATACGCAGTATTTT
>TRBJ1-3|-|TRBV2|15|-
CASRDTGYRGNTIYF
TGTGCCAGCAGAGACACAGGCTACCGTGGAAACACCATATATTTT
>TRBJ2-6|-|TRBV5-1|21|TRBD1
CASSSEFSRQGKSWGANVLTF
TGCGCCAGCAGCTCGGAGTTTAGTAGACAGGGAAAATCGTGGGGGGCCAACGTCCTGACTTTC
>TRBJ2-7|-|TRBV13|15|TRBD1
CASSWGQGKVHEQYF
TGTGCCAGCAGCTGGGGACAGGGGAAGGTCCACGAGCAGTACTTC
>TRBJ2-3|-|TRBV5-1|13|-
CASSPDGRGTQYF
TGCGCCAGCAGCCCGGACGGCAGGGGTACGCAGTATTTT
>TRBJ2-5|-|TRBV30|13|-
CAWSVGGQETQYF
TGTGCCTGGAGTGTGGGGGGCCAAGAGACCCAGTACTTC
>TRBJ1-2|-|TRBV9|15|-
CASSVVQTPGNGYTF
TGTGCCAGCAGCGTAGTGCAAACCCCCGGGAATGGCTACACCTTC
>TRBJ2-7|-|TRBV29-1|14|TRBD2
CSVTSGGRTYEQYF
TGCAGCGTCACTTCGGGGGGTCGAACGTACGAGCAGTACTTC
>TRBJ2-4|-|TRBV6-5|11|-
CASSSERIQYF
TGTGCCAGCAGTTCCGAGCGCATTCAGTACTTC
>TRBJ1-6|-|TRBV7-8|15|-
CASSSRQAPNSPLHF
TGTGCCAGCAGCTCTCGACAGGCGCCCAATTCACCCCTCCACTTT
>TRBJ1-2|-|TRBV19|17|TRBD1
CASIGWGSTGNRGGYTF
TGTGCCAGTATCGGGTGGGGATCGACAGGGAACAGGGGTGGCTACACCTTC
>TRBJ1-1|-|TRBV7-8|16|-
CASSFLGFGENTEAFF
TGTGCCAGCAGCTTTTTGGGTTTCGGGGAGAACACTGAAGCTTTCTTT